This T cell receptor (beta chain) was observed in a study of shared clonotypes between healthy human individuals. Clones were sequenced by immunoSEQ multiplex PCR, and TCRdb holds only the in-frame ones, with some missing. The profile shows about 560,000 clones, around 76% of them singletons. The sequenced sample was PBMCs. The sequence came from a middle-aged woman in good health. Some clones in this sample may be carry-over from other donors' samples.

CDR3: CASSYSQASYEQYF. The CDR3 DNA reads as TGTGCCAGCAGTTACTCTCAGGCCTCCTACGAGCAGTACTTC. The V gene is TRBV6-5, the J gene TRBJ2-7; D ambiguous. The CDR3 totals 14 residues. V gave up 0 bases and J gave up 0 bases, with 6 bases separating them. Germline CDR1 MNHEY, CDR2 SVGAGI.